The 31 T cell receptor beta chains in this list originate from one sample, sequenced in a study of blood T cell repertoires in COVID-19. Using immunoSEQ multiplex PCR, the repertoire was profiled, and TCRdb retains in-frame clones only, with some absent. The sample has around 64,000 clones, 86% seen once; the top ten hold 2%. Sequenced input: peripheral blood. These receptors all stem from a man aged 25 to 40 with acute or convalescent COVID-19.

J is TRBJ2-2 and V is TRBV5-1; 9 bases match TRBD2. The CDR3 runs to 17 residues. Germline loops: CDR1 SGHRS, CDR2 YFSETQ. Trimming at V came to 0 bases and at J to 6 bases, leaving 9 bases not matched to a gene. The CDR3 loop is CASSLAIIAGAAGELFF. CDR3 DNA sequence: TGCGCCAGCAGCTTGGCGATCATAGCGGGAGCGGCCGGGGAGCTGTTTTTT.

V is TRBV27 and J is TRBJ1-5; 7 bases align to TRBD1. The CDR3 is made up of 16 amino acids. Germline CDR1 and CDR2: MNHEY and SMNVEV (reference sequence). V was clipped by 5 bases and J by 0 bases; unmatched bases: 7. The CDR3 region is CASSPGTELSNQPQHF. For the CDR3, the DNA is TGTGCCAGCAGTCCAGGGACAGAACTTAGCAATCAGCCCCAGCATTTT.

The chain links TRBV5-1 to TRBJ1-4, with a possible D match to TRBD1 (5 bases). In germline, CDR1 is SGHRS, CDR2 YFSETQ. CDR3 length: 14 amino acids. Trimming left V 6 bases short and J 8 bases short, with 17 bases between. CDR3 nucleotide sequence: TGCGCCAGCACTGCAGGGTCCGGGTTGGAAAAACTGTTTTTT. Translating it yields CASTAGSGLEKLFF. The variable domain in full, completed from reference TRBV5-1 and TRBJ1-4, reads KAGVTQTPRYLIKTRGQQVTLSCSPISGHRSVSWYQQTPGQGLQFLFEYFSETQRNKGNFPGRFSGRQFSNSRSEMNVSTLELGDSALYLCASTAGSGLEKLFFGSGTQLSVL.

This clone was found a few times. The chain has TRBV5-1 and TRBJ2-2, with 8 bases aligning to TRBD1. Per the germline V gene, CDR1 is SGHRS and CDR2 is YFSETQ. V was clipped by 1 base and J by 3 bases; unmatched bases: 2. The CDR3 has 15 residues. The CDR3 nucleotides are TGCGCCAGCAGCTTGTACAGGGGGGACACCGGGGAGCTGTTTTTT. It encodes CASSLYRGDTGELFF. The full variable domain, in which reference TRBV5-1 and TRBJ2-2 provide the parts outside the CDR3, is KAGVTQTPRYLIKTRGQQVTLSCSPISGHRSVSWYQQTPGQGLQFLFEYFSETQRNKGNFPGRFSGRQFSNSRSEMNVSTLELGDSALYLCASSLYRGDTGELFFGEGSRLTVL.

The chain recombines TRBV6-5 with TRBJ1-2, with 9 bases matching TRBD1. The CDR3 has 15 amino acids. V was pared by 6 bases and J by 4 bases, with 9 bases of the junction left unmatched. CDR1 and CDR2 (germline): MNHEY, SVGAGI. Here the CDR3 reads CASSPSTGGPYGYTF. The CDR3 DNA follows: TGTGCCAGCAGCCCATCTACAGGGGGCCCCTATGGCTACACCTTC.

The chain joins TRBV9 to TRBJ1-4; D is undetermined. Trimming cost V 0 bases and J 6 bases, with 15 bases left between them. The CDR3 is 16 residues long. The germline V gene has CDR1 SGDLS and CDR2 YYNGEE. CDR3 protein: CASSVGMGRVDEKLFF. CDR3 coding DNA: TGTGCCAGCAGCGTAGGAATGGGGAGAGTGGATGAAAAACTGTTTTTT.

The CDR3 DNA reads TGTGCCAGCAGTGGGAGTTTTTCCTCCTACGAGCAGTACTTC. Translating gives CASSGSFSSYEQYF. The chain combines TRBV6-2 or TRBV6-3 with TRBJ2-7; D is perhaps TRBD2 (5 bases). The CDR3 totals 14 residues. The V end lost 5 bases, the J end lost 0 bases, and 11 bases lay between the germline ends. Germline loops: CDR1 MNHEY, CDR2 SVGEGT.

The CDR3: CASSFGLAGQYF. The CDR3 DNA sequence: TGTGCCAGCAGTTTCGGACTAGCAGGGCAGTACTTC. V and J are TRBV12-3 or TRBV12-4 and TRBJ2-7; TRBD2 aligns across 8 bases. The V gene end was trimmed by 3 bases and the J gene end by 9 bases; junction bases not matched to a gene: 4. The CDR3 totals 12 residues.

This chain links TRBV11-2 with TRBJ1-2; D unclear. Germline V lookup: CDR1 SGHAT, CDR2 FQNNGV. This CDR3 has 13 amino acids. Trimming stripped 0 bases from V and 8 bases from J, with 10 bases between. The CDR3 DNA is TGTGCCAGCAGCTTAGAGGAGACGGGGGGCTACACCTTC. Amino acid sequence: CASSLEETGGYTF.

The J gene is TRBJ2-5, the V gene TRBV16; D gene ambiguous. The V end was cut by 2 bases, the J end by 5 bases, with 9 bases between. The germline CDR1 and CDR2 sequences are KGHSY and FQNENV. The CDR3 is 13 amino acids. CDR3 region: CASSQNSWETQYF. In DNA, the CDR3 is TGTGCCAGCAGCCAAAATAGTTGGGAGACCCAGTACTTC.

This sequence joins TRBV5-3 and TRBJ1-5; TRBD1 might be the D (5 bases). TRBV5-3 belongs to the ORF category, with a function that is uncertain. V gave up 4 bases and J gave up 0 bases, with 23 bases separating them. This CDR3 comprises 19 residues. CDR3 loop: CARSPTRPLDSHSNQPQHF. As DNA, the CDR3 is TGTGCCAGAAGCCCTACACGCCCCCTTGACAGCCATAGCAATCAGCCCCAGCATTTT.

CDR3 in DNA: TGCAGCGTTGAACAGACAGGGGGAGTTACTGAAGCTTTCTTT. Translating gives CSVEQTGGVTEAFF. This chain joins TRBV29-1 and TRBJ1-1, with 9 bases identical to TRBD1. The J segment lost 5 bases and the V segment lost 2 bases, leaving 6 bases of the junction unmatched. Per germline, CDR1 SQVTM and CDR2 ANQGSEA. This CDR3 contains 14 residues. The full variable domain, its missing parts supplied by reference TRBV29-1 and TRBJ1-1, is SAVISQKPSRDICQRGTSLTIQCQVDSQVTMMFWYRQQPGQSLTLIATANQGSEATYESGFVIDKFPISRPNLTFSTLTVSNMSPEDSSIYLCSVEQTGGVTEAFFGQGTRLTVV.

The chain joins TRBV6-5 to TRBJ1-1; maybe TRBD1 (5 bases). The CDR3 contains 15 residues. V was cut by 6 bases and J by 0 bases, with 14 bases left in between. Germline CDR1 and CDR2: MNHEY and SVGAGI. CDR3 DNA sequence: TGTGCCAGCAGCCCGGGGGGGAGCATGAACACTGAAGCTTTCTTT. It translates to CASSPGGSMNTEAFF.

The chain is built from TRBV25-1 and TRBJ2-3; 7 bases line up with TRBD1. CDR1 is MGHDK, CDR2 SYGVNS, per germline. The CDR3 is 16 amino acids. Germline trimming cut 4 bases from V and 2 bases from J; bases unmatched to any gene: 9. CDR3 DNA sequence: TGTGCCAGCAGTGCCCTGGGACAGAGGCTCACAGATACGCAGTATTTT. Translating it yields CASSALGQRLTDTQYF.

V and J are TRBV2 and TRBJ1-4; TRBD1 agrees at 11 bases. The CDR3 spans 14 residues. Germline V gene data show CDR1 as SNHLY and CDR2 as FYNNEI. V trimming: 6 bases; J trimming: 7 bases; junction bases outside the gene matches: 4. CDR3 DNA sequence: TGTGCCAGCAGGGACAGGGGGCATGGTGAAAAACTGTTTTTT. Encoded protein: CASRDRGHGEKLFF.

This clone was detected a few times. This chain joins TRBV7-2 and TRBJ1-2; D is uncertain. V lost 0 bases, J lost 7 bases, and 24 bases lay in between. The CDR3 runs 18 residues. Germline V gene lookup returns CDR1 SGHTA and CDR2 FQGNSA. The CDR3 coding sequence is TGTGCCAGCAGCTTAGCGCGGGGAGGAACGCCAAGCGGGAGTGGCTACACCTTC. Encoded protein: CASSLARGGTPSGSGYTF.

The chain joins TRBV29-1 to TRBJ2-1, with D maybe TRBD1 (6 bases). V gave up 4 bases and J gave up 9 bases, with 13 bases separating them. In germline, CDR1 is SQVTM, CDR2 ANQGSEA. There are 12 residues in the CDR3. CDR3 in DNA: TGCAGCGTTGGATCACAGGGCAGTGAGCAGTTCTTC. Translation: CSVGSQGSEQFF.

This clone was observed once. This sequence joins TRBV6-6 and TRBJ1-1; 7 nucleotides agree with TRBD1. The CDR3 contains 16 residues. Trimming at V came to 6 bases and at J to 0 bases, leaving 10 bases not matched to a gene. Germline V gene data show CDR1 as MNHNY and CDR2 as SVGAGI (reference sequence). The CDR3 loop reads CASSQTGAPMNTEAFF. For the CDR3, the DNA is TGTGCCAGCAGCCAAACAGGGGCCCCAATGAACACTGAAGCTTTCTTT.

The chain combines TRBV29-1 with TRBJ2-4; 7 bases are a match to TRBD1. Trimming at V came to 6 bases and at J to 6 bases, leaving 17 bases not matched to a gene. The CDR3 runs to 16 residues. Germline V lookup: CDR1 SQVTM, CDR2 ANQGSEA. The chain's CDR3 is CSVAGLQGLGANIQYF. The CDR3 bases are TGCAGCGTGGCCGGATTACAGGGGCTAGGGGCAAACATTCAGTACTTC.

The chain links TRBV29-1 to TRBJ1-1; 8 bases agree with TRBD1. Germline V lookup: CDR1 SQVTM, CDR2 ANQGSEA. The CDR3 runs 13 residues. The J segment lost 3 bases and the V segment lost 6 bases, leaving 6 bases of the junction unmatched. The CDR3 region has the DNA TGCAGCGTCGGACAGGGCGCGTACACTGAAGCTTTCTTT. It encodes CSVGQGAYTEAFF.

The V call is TRBV9, the J call TRBJ2-1, with D possibly being TRBD1 (5 bases). CDR1 and CDR2 (germline): SGDLS, YYNGEE. The CDR3 loop spans 15 amino acids. Between the trimmed V and J ends, which lost 0 bases and 8 bases, there was a span of 15 bases. The CDR3 sequence is CASSVAGGASHEQFF. As DNA, the CDR3 is TGTGCCAGCAGCGTAGCCGGTGGGGCGAGCCATGAGCAGTTCTTC. Filled out from reference TRBV9 and TRBJ2-1, the complete variable domain reads DSGVTQTPKHLITATGQRVTLRCSPRSGDLSVYWYQQSLDQGLQFLIQYYNGEERAKGNILERFSAQQFPDLHSELNLSSLELGDSALYFCASSVAGGASHEQFFGPGTRLTVL.

This chain links TRBV7-2 with TRBJ1-5; D possibly corresponds to TRBD1 (5 bases). The V gene's germline CDR1 is SGHTA and CDR2 FQGNSA. This CDR3 spans 15 amino acids. V lost 5 bases and J lost 0, with 11 bases in between. Here the CDR3 DNA reads TGTGCCAGCAGCCTTAAAACAGGTAGCAATCAGCCCCAGCATTTT. Its protein product is CASSLKTGSNQPQHF.

The J gene is TRBJ2-1, the V gene TRBV6-5; the D gene is possibly TRBD2 (6 bases). The ends were cut back, 10 bases at V and 4 bases at J, with 14 bases in the middle. The CDR3 loop spans 13 amino acids. The germline CDR1 and CDR2 sequences are MNHEY and SVGAGI. CDR3 DNA sequence: TGTGCCATCTCGCGGGGCAGGTACAATGAGCAGTTCTTC. It codes for CAISRGRYNEQFF.

The V and J genes are TRBV5-4 and TRBJ1-2; D may be TRBD1 (5 bases). Germline V gene lookup returns CDR1 SGHNT and CDR2 YYREEE (reference sequence). The CDR3 has 13 amino acids. Trimming shortened V by 2 bases and J by 3 bases, and 8 bases separated the two germline ends. The CDR3 spells CASSFDSHYGYTF. As DNA, the CDR3 is TGTGCCAGCAGCTTTGACAGCCACTATGGCTACACCTTC.

This clone was seen a handful of times. The gene calls are TRBV7-2 and TRBJ2-2; D might be TRBD1 (6 bases). Germline values: CDR1 SGHTA, CDR2 FQGNSA. The CDR3 is 14 amino acids. Trimming stripped 7 bases from V and 0 bases from J, with 9 bases between. The CDR3 nucleotides are TGTGCCAGCAAGGGACACTCGAACACCGGGGAGCTGTTTTTT. This translates into CASKGHSNTGELFF.

This chain joins TRBV5-6 and TRBJ1-1; unclear D gene. The CDR3 has 13 amino acids. Trimming removed 1 base at V and 0 bases at J, with 4 bases between. From germline, CDR1 is SGHDT and CDR2 YYEEEE. The CDR3 nucleotides are TGTGCCAGCAGCTTGCGGGTGAACACTGAAGCTTTCTTT. This gives the protein CASSLRVNTEAFF.

This clone has just a few counts. The V and J genes are TRBV27 and TRBJ1-5; 9 nucleotides agree with TRBD1. J lost 2 bases, V lost 3 bases, and 14 bases had no gene match. The V gene's germline CDR1 is MNHEY and CDR2 SMNVEV (reference sequence). The CDR3 sequence is 19 residues long. The CDR3 nucleotides are TGTGCCAGCAGTTTTATAGTTGCGGGACAGGGTTTAGGCAATCAGCCCCAGCATTTT. Protein: CASSFIVAGQGLGNQPQHF.

The chain recombines TRBV30 with TRBJ1-6; 7 nucleotides line up with TRBD1. Germline CDR1 is GTSNPN and CDR2 is SVGIG (reference sequence). The length of the CDR3 is 16 residues. Trimming at V came to 1 base and at J to 5 bases, leaving 8 bases not matched to a gene. DNA of the CDR3: TGTGCCTGGAGTGGCGAGACCAGGGGGAATAATTCACCCCTCCACTTT. Encoded protein: CAWSGETRGNNSPLHF.

The rearrangement links TRBV27 to TRBJ2-7; 8 bases agree with TRBD1. V was clipped by 6 bases and J by 6 bases; unmatched bases: 10. Germline assignment: CDR1 MNHEY and CDR2 SMNVEV (reference sequence). CDR3 length: 14 residues. CDR3 protein: CASREIGQGPEQYF. The CDR3 DNA is TGTGCCAGCAGAGAAATTGGACAGGGCCCCGAGCAGTACTTC.

The gene calls are TRBV6-1 and TRBJ2-7, with 7 bases matching TRBD1. The CDR3 length is 17 residues. The J segment lost 4 bases and the V segment lost 2 bases, leaving 14 bases of the junction unmatched. Looked up from germline, CDR1 is MNHNS and CDR2 is SASEGT. The CDR3 region has the DNA TGTGCCAGCAGTGAAACGGGTTTGGGGGACAGAATTTACGAGCAGTACGTC. This gives the protein CASSETGLGDRIYEQYV.

The V gene is TRBV6-6, the J gene TRBJ2-5, with 12 bases fitting TRBD2. V was clipped by 5 bases and J by 1 base; unmatched bases: 5. The CDR3 is made up of 16 amino acids. The germline CDR1 and CDR2 sequences are MNHNY and SVGAGI (reference sequence). The CDR3 loop is CASSKRTSGIQETQYF. CDR3 DNA: TGTGCCAGCAGTAAACGGACTAGCGGGATCCAAGAGACCCAGTACTTC.